Listed here is a single T cell receptor (beta chain). This record belongs to a study of T cell changes during pregnancy in multiple sclerosis. Repertoires were generated with immunoSEQ multiplex PCR, while TCRdb's copy carries only in-frame clones and drops some. The data hold over 25,000 clones, with roughly nine tenths observed a single time. V lost 8 bases and J 6 bases, leaving 10 bases between the germline ends. Germline-derived CDR1 and CDR2 are MNHNY and SVGAGI (reference sequence). The CDR3 runs 12 residues. Material: CD8+ T cells from peripheral blood mononuclear cells, obtained in the third trimester of pregnancy. This chain links TRBV6-6 with TRBJ1-4; the D gene is possibly TRBD1 (6 bases). This receptor was obtained from a female donor with multiple sclerosis, enrolled in a pregnancy study. This CDR3 is CASGNRDEKLFF. In DNA, the CDR3 is TGTGCCAGCGGTAACAGGGATGAAAAACTGTTTTTT.